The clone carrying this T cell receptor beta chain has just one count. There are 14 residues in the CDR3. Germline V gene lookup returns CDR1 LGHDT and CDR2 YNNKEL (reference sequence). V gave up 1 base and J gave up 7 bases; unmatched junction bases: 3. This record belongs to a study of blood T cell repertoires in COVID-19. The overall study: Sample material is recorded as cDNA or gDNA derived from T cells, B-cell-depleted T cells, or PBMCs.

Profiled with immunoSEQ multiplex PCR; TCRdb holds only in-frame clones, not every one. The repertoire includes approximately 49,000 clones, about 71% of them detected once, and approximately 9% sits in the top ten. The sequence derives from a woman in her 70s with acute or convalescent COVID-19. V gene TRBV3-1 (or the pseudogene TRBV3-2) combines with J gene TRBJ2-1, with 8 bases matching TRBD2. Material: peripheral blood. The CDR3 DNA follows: TGTGCCAGCAGCCAAGGTACTAGCGGAAATGAGCAGTTCTTC. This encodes CASSQGTSGNEQFF.